This TCR beta chain derives from a study of regulatory T cells in long-lasting Graves disease. The TCR beta library used iRepertoire HTBI primers with Arm-PCR amplification of CDR3. Using its own MiXCR run on the multiplex PCR reads, TCRdb lists one record per CDR3 protein. Among over 250,000 distinct CDR3 sequences listed, around a fifth were seen once. This clonotype came up a few times. Its matching antigen is unknown. Germline values: CDR1 MNHNS, CDR2 SASEGT. The V gene end was trimmed by 5 bases and the J gene end by 3 bases; junction bases not matched to a gene: 8. The CDR3 is 15 residues long. Broader study findings: A limited number of samples was an acknowledged limitation. With 2,500 to 3,500 shared public clonotypes, persistent patients exceeded new patients, who shared about a thousand.

Specified time point: persistent/refractory GD, antithyroid drugs over 5 years with positive TRAb. PBMC-extracted RNA yielded the TCR library. Blood from the periphery, nine milliliters in all, was drawn into EDTA tubes. The TCR sequence derives from a female donor with Graves disease. The material sequenced was peripheral blood mononuclear cells (PBMCs), taken when the disease was refractory, from a patient treated with antithyroid drugs. The chain is built from TRBV6-1 and TRBJ1-1, with 8 bases that match TRBD1. Written as DNA, the CDR3 is TGTGCCAGCAGTCCTGACAGGGGTTGGTACACTGAAGCTTTCTTT. Amino acid sequence: CASSPDRGWYTEAFF.